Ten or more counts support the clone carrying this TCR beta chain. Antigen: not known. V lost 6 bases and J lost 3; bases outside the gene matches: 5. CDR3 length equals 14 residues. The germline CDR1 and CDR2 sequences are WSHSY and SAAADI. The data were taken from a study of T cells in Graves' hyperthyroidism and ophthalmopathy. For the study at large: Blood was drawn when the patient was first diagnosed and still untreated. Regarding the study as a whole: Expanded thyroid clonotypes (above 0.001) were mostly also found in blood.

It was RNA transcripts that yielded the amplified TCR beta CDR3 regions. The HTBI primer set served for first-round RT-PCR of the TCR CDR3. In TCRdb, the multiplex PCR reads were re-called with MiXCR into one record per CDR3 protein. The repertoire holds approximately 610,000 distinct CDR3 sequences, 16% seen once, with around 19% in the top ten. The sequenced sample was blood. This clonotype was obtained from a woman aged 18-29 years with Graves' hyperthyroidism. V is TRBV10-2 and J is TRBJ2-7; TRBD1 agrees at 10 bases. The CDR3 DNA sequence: TGCGCCAGCAGCGACAGGGGGCGACGCTACGAGCAGTACTTC. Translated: CASSDRGRRYEQYF.